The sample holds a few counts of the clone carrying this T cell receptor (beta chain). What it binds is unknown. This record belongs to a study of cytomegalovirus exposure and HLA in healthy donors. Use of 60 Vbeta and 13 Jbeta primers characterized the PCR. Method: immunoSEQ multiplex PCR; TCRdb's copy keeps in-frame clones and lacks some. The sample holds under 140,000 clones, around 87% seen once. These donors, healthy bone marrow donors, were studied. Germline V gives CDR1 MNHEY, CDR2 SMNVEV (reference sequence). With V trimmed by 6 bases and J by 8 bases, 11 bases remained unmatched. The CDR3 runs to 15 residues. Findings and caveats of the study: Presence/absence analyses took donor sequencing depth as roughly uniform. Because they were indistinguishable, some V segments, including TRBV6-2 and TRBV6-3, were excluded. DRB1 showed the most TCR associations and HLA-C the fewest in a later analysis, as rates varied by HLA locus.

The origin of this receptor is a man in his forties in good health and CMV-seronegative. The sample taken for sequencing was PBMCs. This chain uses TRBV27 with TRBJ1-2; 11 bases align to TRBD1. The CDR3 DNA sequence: TGTGCCAGCAGGAGGACAGGGGGCCCCGTGGGGGGCTACACCTTC. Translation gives CASRRTGGPVGGYTF.